This TCR beta chain emerged from a study of blood T cell repertoires in COVID-19. On the study more broadly: Researchers got acute and convalescent COVID-19 samples from the United States, Italy and Spain. In each case, the material was cDNA or gDNA derived from T cells, B-cell-depleted T cells, or PBMCs.

Repertoires were generated with immunoSEQ multiplex PCR, while TCRdb's copy carries only in-frame clones and drops some. The sample holds about 68,000 clones, 65% to 90% seen once. The CDR3 has 13 amino acids. V was shortened by 5 bases and J by 2 bases, with 10 bases between the two germline ends. The germline CDR1 and CDR2 sequences are SGHVS and FNYEAQ. This sequence originates from a man older than 75 with acute or convalescent COVID-19. Sequencing was carried out using peripheral blood. The chain uses TRBV7-6 and TRBJ2-7, with D maybe TRBD1 (6 bases). CDR3 nucleotides: TGTGCCAGCAGCCGGGACAACACCTACGAGCAGTACTTC. Translated, it gives CASSRDNTYEQYF.